These T cell receptor beta chains were read from a single sample in a study of CD8 T cells in ankylosing spondylitis. Each CDR3 protein is one row after TCRdb ran MiXCR on the 5' RACE reads. Of 200,000 to 250,000 distinct CDR3 sequences listed, around 16% are singletons. The sample was blood, either unsorted or a sorted T cell fraction (not recorded which). Receptors were obtained from a male donor with ankylosing spondylitis. The CDR3 runs from the conserved cysteine through the conserved F or W. Each record gives: clone size, V gene, D gene, J gene, CDR3 protein, CDR3 DNA. The D gene is left open where the match is weak. Clone size is shown for a subset of rows, as once, few, many or a class of expanded clone.

clone size: few; V gene: TRBV20-1; D gene: -; J gene: TRBJ2-7; CDR3 protein: CSAREAVGGEQYF; CDR3 DNA: TGCAGTGCTAGAGAGGCAGTGGGGGGCGAGCAGTACTTC
clone size: -; V gene: TRBV12-3/TRBV12-4; D gene: -; J gene: TRBJ1-1; CDR3 protein: CASSHPLSTEAFF; CDR3 DNA: TGTGCCAGCAGCCATCCCTTGAGCACTGAAGCTTTCTTT
clone size: -; V gene: TRBV7-9; D gene: -; J gene: TRBJ2-5; CDR3 protein: CASSLTEQETQYF; CDR3 DNA: TGTGCCAGCAGCTTGACCGAACAAGAGACCCAGTACTTC
clone size: few; V gene: TRBV19; D gene: -; J gene: TRBJ2-7; CDR3 protein: CASSMAPTYEQYF; CDR3 DNA: TGTGCCAGTAGTATGGCCCCTACCTACGAGCAGTACTTC
clone size: -; V gene: TRBV16; D gene: -; J gene: TRBJ1-1; CDR3 protein: CASSQSPNPETGLVNTEAFF; CDR3 DNA: TGTGCCAGCAGCCAATCCCCCAACCCTGAGACAGGTTTGGTAAACACTGAAGCTTTCTTT
clone size: -; V gene: TRBV6-5; D gene: TRBD2; J gene: TRBJ2-7; CDR3 protein: CASSYGLAVYEQYF; CDR3 DNA: TGTGCCAGCAGTTACGGGCTAGCGGTCTACGAGCAGTACTTC
clone size: -; V gene: TRBV3-1; D gene: -; J gene: TRBJ2-1; CDR3 protein: CASSHPPYRAYYNEQFF; CDR3 DNA: TGTGCCAGCAGCCACCCTCCTTACCGGGCTTACTACAATGAGCAGTTCTTC
clone size: -; V gene: TRBV28; D gene: TRBD1; J gene: TRBJ2-1; CDR3 protein: CASSLLADRGSEQFF; CDR3 DNA: TGTGCCAGCAGCTTACTCGCCGACAGGGGAAGTGAGCAGTTCTTC
clone size: few; V gene: TRBV11-1; D gene: -; J gene: TRBJ2-1; CDR3 protein: CASSSYTARVPSYNEQFF; CDR3 DNA: TGTGCCAGCAGCTCCTACACGGCAAGAGTTCCCTCCTACAATGAGCAGTTCTTC
clone size: -; V gene: TRBV25-1; D gene: -; J gene: TRBJ1-1; CDR3 protein: CASSGSAEAFF; CDR3 DNA: TGTGCCAGCAGTGGGAGCGCTGAAGCTTTCTTT
clone size: -; V gene: TRBV9; D gene: TRBD1; J gene: TRBJ2-5; CDR3 protein: CASSIGQGEETQYF; CDR3 DNA: TGTGCCAGCAGCATCGGACAGGGGGAGGAGACCCAGTACTTC
clone size: -; V gene: TRBV19; D gene: TRBD2; J gene: TRBJ2-2; CDR3 protein: CASSPRTSVMNTGELFF; CDR3 DNA: TGTGCCAGCTCCCCTCGGACTAGCGTAATGAACACCGGGGAGCTGTTTTTT
clone size: few; V gene: TRBV14; D gene: -; J gene: TRBJ2-1; CDR3 protein: CASSQDSGLTYNEQFF; CDR3 DNA: TGTGCCAGCAGCCAAGATTCCGGACTTACCTACAATGAGCAGTTCTTC
clone size: many; V gene: TRBV9; D gene: -; J gene: TRBJ2-1; CDR3 protein: CASSVGLVSTYNEQFF; CDR3 DNA: TGTGCCAGCAGCGTAGGCCTAGTGAGTACCTACAATGAGCAGTTCTTC
clone size: few; V gene: TRBV11-2; D gene: -; J gene: TRBJ2-7; CDR3 protein: CASSPLVGSDLTQGFYEQYF; CDR3 DNA: TGTGCCAGCAGCCCCCTTGTTGGGAGCGACCTAACCCAAGGGTTCTACGAGCAGTACTTC
clone size: few; V gene: TRBV24-1; D gene: -; J gene: TRBJ2-1; CDR3 protein: CATSDPGQMNEQFF; CDR3 DNA: TGTGCCACCAGTGATCCAGGACAGATGAATGAGCAGTTCTTC
clone size: few; V gene: TRBV7-6; D gene: -; J gene: TRBJ2-7; CDR3 protein: CASSRRTDSYEQYF; CDR3 DNA: TGTGCCAGCAGCCGACGGACAGACTCCTACGAGCAGTACTTC
clone size: -; V gene: TRBV11-3; D gene: -; J gene: TRBJ2-7; CDR3 protein: CASSGKGPGYEQYF; CDR3 DNA: TGTGCCAGCAGTGGAAAAGGGCCTGGTTACGAGCAGTACTTC
clone size: few; V gene: TRBV9; D gene: -; J gene: TRBJ2-3; CDR3 protein: CASSVQDLLRGPVDTQYF; CDR3 DNA: TGTGCCAGCAGCGTACAGGACCTCCTCAGGGGTCCCGTAGATACGCAGTATTTT
clone size: few; V gene: TRBV25-1; D gene: -; J gene: TRBJ2-3; CDR3 protein: CASSDSSIQGTDTQYF; CDR3 DNA: TGTGCCAGCAGTGACTCGTCGATCCAGGGCACAGATACGCAGTATTTT
clone size: -; V gene: TRBV19; D gene: -; J gene: TRBJ2-1; CDR3 protein: CASSPDSGNYNEQFF; CDR3 DNA: TGTGCCAGTAGTCCCGATAGCGGAAACTACAATGAGCAGTTCTTC
clone size: -; V gene: TRBV5-1; D gene: -; J gene: TRBJ2-7; CDR3 protein: CASSLGDTYEQYF; CDR3 DNA: TGCGCCAGCAGCTTGGGGGACACCTACGAGCAGTACTTC
clone size: -; V gene: TRBV14; D gene: -; J gene: TRBJ2-7; CDR3 protein: CASSQGTTRYEQYF; CDR3 DNA: TGTGCCAGCAGCCAAGGGACAACCCGGTACGAGCAGTACTTC
clone size: few; V gene: TRBV6-2/TRBV6-3; D gene: TRBD1; J gene: TRBJ1-5; CDR3 protein: CASKDRGGLVQPQHF; CDR3 DNA: TGTGCCAGCAAGGACAGGGGGGGGCTCGTACAGCCCCAGCATTTT
clone size: -; V gene: TRBV7-9; D gene: TRBD1; J gene: TRBJ2-1; CDR3 protein: CASSPGQASYNEQFF; CDR3 DNA: TGTGCCAGCAGCCCGGGACAGGCCTCCTACAATGAGCAGTTCTTC
clone size: -; V gene: TRBV27; D gene: -; J gene: TRBJ2-1; CDR3 protein: CASSPIDSHTSYNEQFF; CDR3 DNA: TGTGCCAGCAGTCCGATCGACTCGCACACCTCCTACAATGAGCAGTTCTTC
clone size: -; V gene: TRBV6-1; D gene: -; J gene: TRBJ1-5; CDR3 protein: CASSEMVGGYQPQHF; CDR3 DNA: TGTGCCAGCAGTGAAATGGTAGGGGGATACCAGCCCCAGCATTTT
clone size: -; V gene: TRBV18; D gene: TRBD2; J gene: TRBJ2-1; CDR3 protein: CASSPRAGVGDEQFF; CDR3 DNA: TGTGCCAGCTCACCACGAGCGGGGGTCGGGGATGAGCAGTTCTTC
clone size: few; V gene: TRBV4-3; D gene: -; J gene: TRBJ2-3; CDR3 protein: CASSPGGNLAVTDTQYF; CDR3 DNA: TGCGCCAGCAGCCCAGGGGGTAATCTAGCGGTCACAGATACGCAGTATTTT
clone size: few; V gene: TRBV12-3/TRBV12-4; D gene: TRBD1; J gene: TRBJ2-3; CDR3 protein: CASSLAGLDRGITDTQYF; CDR3 DNA: TGTGCCAGCAGTTTAGCAGGCCTGGACAGGGGCATCACAGATACGCAGTATTTT
clone size: many; V gene: TRBV29-1; D gene: TRBD2; J gene: TRBJ2-2; CDR3 protein: CSVEMASGTTPNTGELFF; CDR3 DNA: TGCAGCGTTGAAATGGCTAGCGGGACTACCCCTAACACCGGGGAGCTGTTTTTT
clone size: -; V gene: TRBV6-2/TRBV6-3; D gene: TRBD1; J gene: TRBJ2-7; CDR3 protein: CASSHGQGAGEQYF; CDR3 DNA: TGTGCCAGCAGTCATGGACAGGGGGCTGGCGAGCAGTACTTC
clone size: many; V gene: TRBV12-3/TRBV12-4; D gene: -; J gene: TRBJ2-2; CDR3 protein: CASSLGAGELFF; CDR3 DNA: TGTGCCAGCAGTCTGGGGGCCGGGGAGCTGTTTTTT
clone size: -; V gene: TRBV27; D gene: TRBD2; J gene: TRBJ2-3; CDR3 protein: CASSFTPVGLTSTDTQYF; CDR3 DNA: TGTGCCAGCAGTTTCACCCCCGTGGGACTAACATCCACAGATACGCAGTATTTT
clone size: few; V gene: TRBV6-2/TRBV6-3; D gene: -; J gene: TRBJ1-5; CDR3 protein: CASSYSVGSSPQHF; CDR3 DNA: TGTGCCAGCAGTTACTCTGTCGGATCCTCGCCCCAGCATTTT
clone size: -; V gene: TRBV24-1; D gene: -; J gene: TRBJ2-2; CDR3 protein: CATSVPDKKNTGELFF; CDR3 DNA: TGTGCCACCAGTGTCCCCGACAAGAAGAACACCGGGGAGCTGTTTTTT
clone size: -; V gene: TRBV4-1; D gene: -; J gene: TRBJ2-2; CDR3 protein: CASQYSRGTGELFF; CDR3 DNA: TGCGCCAGCCAATACTCCCGAGGGACCGGGGAGCTGTTTTTT
clone size: -; V gene: TRBV20-1; D gene: TRBD1; J gene: TRBJ2-7; CDR3 protein: CSAWDSTSYEQYF; CDR3 DNA: TGCAGTGCGTGGGACAGTACCTCCTACGAGCAGTACTTC
clone size: -; V gene: TRBV3-1; D gene: -; J gene: TRBJ1-2; CDR3 protein: CASSQDLSSVFDGYTF; CDR3 DNA: TGTGCCAGCAGCCAAGACCTGAGTTCGGTTTTTGATGGCTACACCTTC
clone size: many; V gene: TRBV7-3; D gene: -; J gene: TRBJ1-1; CDR3 protein: CASSPDLNTEAFF; CDR3 DNA: TGTGCCAGCAGCCCAGACCTGAACACTGAAGCTTTCTTT
clone size: few; V gene: TRBV7-9; D gene: -; J gene: TRBJ1-3; CDR3 protein: CASRGIGNTIYF; CDR3 DNA: TGTGCCAGCAGGGGGATAGGAAACACCATATATTTT
clone size: -; V gene: TRBV9; D gene: TRBD1; J gene: TRBJ1-1; CDR3 protein: CASSGKQGANTEAFF; CDR3 DNA: TGTGCCAGCAGCGGAAAACAGGGGGCGAACACTGAAGCTTTCTTT
clone size: -; V gene: TRBV4-1; D gene: -; J gene: TRBJ1-1; CDR3 protein: CASSHYTEAFF; CDR3 DNA: TGCGCCAGCAGCCACTACACTGAAGCTTTCTTT
clone size: -; V gene: TRBV11-2; D gene: -; J gene: TRBJ1-3; CDR3 protein: CASSLTSLSGNTIYF; CDR3 DNA: TGTGCCAGCAGCTTAACCTCTCTCTCTGGAAACACCATATATTTT
clone size: -; V gene: TRBV5-1; D gene: -; J gene: TRBJ1-1; CDR3 protein: CASSFKPGVLEAFF; CDR3 DNA: TGCGCCAGCAGCTTCAAGCCGGGCGTCCTTGAAGCTTTCTTT
clone size: -; V gene: TRBV6-1; D gene: -; J gene: TRBJ2-7; CDR3 protein: CASSEGIPYEQYF; CDR3 DNA: TGTGCCAGCAGTGAAGGGATCCCCTACGAGCAGTACTTC
clone size: -; V gene: TRBV7-2; D gene: -; J gene: TRBJ2-5; CDR3 protein: CASRPRAQETQYF; CDR3 DNA: TGTGCCAGCAGGCCTCGGGCACAAGAGACCCAGTACTTC
clone size: -; V gene: TRBV5-6; D gene: -; J gene: TRBJ1-1; CDR3 protein: CASSYGDTLVVFF; CDR3 DNA: TGTGCCAGCAGCTACGGGGACACCCTGGTTGTTTTCTTT
clone size: -; V gene: TRBV7-9; D gene: -; J gene: TRBJ2-3; CDR3 protein: CASSPPDTQYF; CDR3 DNA: TGTGCCAGCAGCCCTCCAGATACGCAGTATTTT
clone size: many; V gene: TRBV4-3; D gene: TRBD1; J gene: TRBJ2-3; CDR3 protein: CASSQAPTGGAAGSTDTQYF; CDR3 DNA: TGCGCCAGCAGTCAAGCTCCGACAGGGGGCGCAGCGGGAAGCACAGATACGCAGTATTTT
clone size: -; V gene: TRBV24-1; D gene: -; J gene: TRBJ2-4; CDR3 protein: CASRELAKNIQYF; CDR3 DNA: TGTGCCAGCAGGGAGTTAGCCAAAAACATTCAGTACTTC
clone size: -; V gene: TRBV4-1; D gene: TRBD1; J gene: TRBJ1-3; CDR3 protein: CASSQVGGEGNTIYF; CDR3 DNA: TGCGCCAGCAGCCAAGTAGGGGGCGAAGGAAACACCATATATTTT
clone size: many; V gene: TRBV4-1; D gene: TRBD2; J gene: TRBJ2-5; CDR3 protein: CASSQDTTSGEETQYF; CDR3 DNA: TGCGCCAGCAGCCAAGATACGACTAGCGGTGAGGAGACCCAGTACTTC
clone size: -; V gene: TRBV27; D gene: -; J gene: TRBJ2-1; CDR3 protein: CASSLNPPSYNEQFF; CDR3 DNA: TGTGCCAGCAGTTTAAATCCTCCCTCCTACAATGAGCAGTTCTTC
clone size: few; V gene: TRBV11-2; D gene: -; J gene: TRBJ2-1; CDR3 protein: CASSPSVGYPQSHEQFF; CDR3 DNA: TGTGCCAGCAGCCCCTCGGTGGGATACCCACAATCGCATGAGCAGTTCTTC
clone size: -; V gene: TRBV5-8; D gene: -; J gene: TRBJ2-1; CDR3 protein: CASSLPPGQHYNEQFF; CDR3 DNA: TGTGCCAGCAGCTTGCCCCCGGGACAACATTACAATGAGCAGTTCTTC
clone size: -; V gene: TRBV2; D gene: -; J gene: TRBJ2-1; CDR3 protein: CASSAEQFF; CDR3 DNA: TGTGCCAGCAGTGCTGAGCAGTTCTTC
clone size: -; V gene: TRBV2; D gene: -; J gene: TRBJ2-7; CDR3 protein: CASTPGQAYEQYF; CDR3 DNA: TGTGCCAGCACTCCGGGACAAGCCTACGAGCAGTACTTC
clone size: few; V gene: TRBV12-3/TRBV12-4; D gene: -; J gene: TRBJ2-1; CDR3 protein: CASSPRGSTPPIEQFF; CDR3 DNA: TGTGCCAGCAGCCCACGGGGCAGTACCCCTCCCATTGAGCAGTTCTTC
clone size: few; V gene: TRBV7-8; D gene: -; J gene: TRBJ2-1; CDR3 protein: CASSLGGGGNRNEQFF; CDR3 DNA: TGTGCCAGCAGCTTAGGGGGTGGAGGGAATAGGAATGAGCAGTTCTTC